The 5 T cell receptor beta chains below all came from one sample that was sequenced in a study of blood T cell repertoires in COVID-19. Produced via immunoSEQ multiplex PCR; TCRdb's table is partial and in-frame only. The sample has about 120,000 clones; 85% to 90% are singletons. Sequenced: peripheral blood. The receptors here all came from a man in his sixties or seventies with active or convalescent COVID-19.

V is TRBV11-2 and J is TRBJ2-3; 12 nucleotides match TRBD2. The V gene end was trimmed by 2 bases and the J gene end by 1 base; junction bases not matched to a gene: 4. CDR1 is SGHAT, CDR2 FQNNGV, per germline. The CDR3 is 17 residues long. CDR3 residues: CASSLRLAGVGTDTQYF. The CDR3 DNA reads TGTGCCAGCAGCTTAAGACTAGCGGGAGTTGGCACAGATACGCAGTATTTT.

The chain links TRBV6-5 to TRBJ2-7, with 9 bases identical to TRBD2. Germline loops: CDR1 MNHEY, CDR2 SVGAGI. Germline trimming cut 0 bases from V and 2 bases from J; bases unmatched to any gene: 5. The CDR3 extends over 16 amino acids. The CDR3 here is CASSYSVLAGAYEQYF. DNA for the CDR3: TGTGCCAGCAGTTACTCGGTCTTAGCGGGAGCCTACGAGCAGTACTTC.

The chain employs TRBV2 and TRBJ1-5; a weak D match, TRBD1 (6 bases). Trimming took off 2 bases at V and 4 bases at J, with 9 bases between the two ends. Per germline, CDR1 SNHLY and CDR2 FYNNEI. The CDR3 covers 14 residues. CDR3: CASSESDRNQPQHF. The CDR3 DNA follows: TGTGCCAGCAGTGAATCGGACAGAAATCAGCCCCAGCATTTT.

The chain uses TRBV10-3 and TRBJ2-5; D is perhaps TRBD2 (5 bases). The CDR3 runs to 12 residues. Between the trimmed V and J ends, which lost 5 bases and 2 bases, there was a span of 6 bases. CDR1 ENHRY and CDR2 SYGVKD come from the germline V gene. The CDR3 sequence: CAISSGQETQYF. CDR3 DNA sequence: TGTGCCATCAGTAGCGGACAAGAGACCCAGTACTTC.

V and J are TRBV29-1 and TRBJ2-7; unclear D gene. Trimming took 7 bases from V and 4 from J, leaving 14 bases between them. This CDR3 is built from 12 residues. Germline V gene lookup returns CDR1 SQVTM and CDR2 ANQGSEA. The CDR3 nucleotides read TGCAGCGCCCTACTCGAGAGTTACGAGCAGTACTTC. As protein: CSALLESYEQYF.